This entry describes one T cell receptor beta chain. As yet, its antigen is unknown. These data come from a study of cytomegalovirus exposure and HLA in healthy donors. Study summary: Per a later analysis, the approximately 690 first-cohort and some 130 validation repertoires shared one platform.

Whole-study findings and limits: The classifier was said to identify cytomegalovirus status with high specificity and sensitivity. Confirmation in vitro established that three CMV-associated chains were specific for CMV antigens.

CDR3 length: 12 amino acids. J lost 2 bases, V lost 10 bases, and 4 bases had no gene match. Germline V lookup: CDR1 MNHNS, CDR2 SASEGT. The approximately 120-subject validation cohort, separate from the approximately 660-subject first cohort, included the donors. Measured with immunoSEQ multiplex PCR; TCRdb has only the in-frame clones, and not every one. The table has under 65,000 clones, 95% seen once. The origin of this receptor is a woman aged 18 to 35 in good health and CMV-seropositive. The sequenced sample was PBMCs. V and J are TRBV6-1 and TRBJ2-7; 8 bases match TRBD1. CDR3 region: CATTGGAYEQYF. In nucleotides, the CDR3 is TGTGCCACCACAGGGGGAGCCTACGAGCAGTACTTC.